Presented here are 30 T cell receptor beta chains from one specimen sequenced in a study of T cell repertoires in cytomegalovirus infection. No antigen has been identified for these receptors. One entry per CDR3 protein results from TCRdb running MiXCR on the reads. The sample holds about 83,000 distinct CDR3 sequences, 25% to 35% seen once. Sequenced here: CD8+ T cells from cultured PBMCs, sampled from culture after CMV antigen stimulation. The receptor set was obtained from a human donor in good health (CMV status not recorded). Some clones in this sample may be carry-over from other donors' samples.

This clonotype has only a few counts. The chain is built from TRBV2 and TRBJ1-2; TRBD1 agrees at 11 bases. The CDR3 runs 17 residues. V shed 6 bases, J shed 4 bases, and the junction held 13 bases outside the gene matches. CDR1 and CDR2 (germline): SNHLY, FYNNEI. CDR3 DNA: TGTGCCAGCAGCCTCGACCACCGGGACAGGGGGTCCTATGGCTACACCTTC. Its protein is CASSLDHRDRGSYGYTF. The full variable domain, its missing parts supplied by reference TRBV2 and TRBJ1-2, is EPEVTQTPSHQVTQMGQEVILRCVPISNHLYFYWYRQILGQKVEFLVSFYNNEISEKSEIFDDQFSVERPDGSNFTLKIRSTKLEDSAMYFCASSLDHRDRGSYGYTFGSGTRLTVV.

The chain employs TRBV5-1 and TRBJ2-7; the match to TRBD1 covers 9 bases. Germline values: CDR1 SGHRS, CDR2 YFSETQ. The CDR3 length is 15 residues. V was clipped by 4 bases and J by 7 bases; unmatched bases: 12. CDR3 in DNA: TGCGCCAGCAGCGTGGACAGGGGAGGGGGGCAAGAGCAGTACTTC. Translation gives CASSVDRGGGQEQYF.

This clonotype was recorded only once. The rearrangement links TRBV4-1 to TRBJ2-7, with D uncertain. The CDR3 totals 13 residues. CDR1 and CDR2 from the germline V gene are MGHRA and YSYEKL. Trimming removed 3 bases at V and 2 bases at J, with 8 bases between. CDR3 coding DNA: TGCGCCAGCAGCCAGCTTCAGGCCTACGAGCAGTACTTC. Translating it yields CASSQLQAYEQYF.

The chain recombines TRBV12-3 or TRBV12-4 with TRBJ1-1, with unresolved D. This CDR3 region has 12 residues. Trimming left V 3 bases short and J 7 bases short, with 9 bases between. The CDR3 protein is CASSLTVVEAFF. Here the CDR3 DNA reads TGTGCCAGCAGTTTGACCGTAGTTGAAGCTTTCTTT.

The chain combines TRBV4-2 with TRBJ1-2; the D is unclear. V lost 0 bases, J lost 1 base, and 12 bases lay in between. In germline, CDR1 is LGHNA, CDR2 YNFKEQ. The CDR3 length is 16 residues. The CDR3 loop reads CASSQDPAGDNYGYTF. The CDR3 DNA is TGTGCCAGCAGCCAAGATCCGGCAGGAGATAACTATGGCTACACCTTC.

This clonotype was detected many times. J is TRBJ1-4 and V is TRBV5-1; tentatively, D is TRBD1 (5 bases). The CDR3 covers 14 residues. With 3 bases removed from V and 8 bases from J, the gap between germline ends came to 14 bases. Germline V gene sequence: CDR1 SGHRS, CDR2 YFSETQ. In DNA, the CDR3 is TGCGCCAGCAGCTCGGGGGACCTCGGAGAAAAACTGTTTTTT. Translating it yields CASSSGDLGEKLFF.

There are many counts of this clonotype. The genes are TRBV12-3 or TRBV12-4 and TRBJ1-1; TRBD1 matches 7 bases. V shed 6 bases, J shed 4 bases, and the junction held 8 bases outside the gene matches. The CDR3 runs to 14 residues. The CDR3 sequence: CASRATGIGTEAFF. DNA of the CDR3: TGTGCCAGCAGGGCGACAGGGATCGGCACTGAAGCTTTCTTT.

Remarks on this clonotype: An end of the junction does not agree with germline; a read error may underlie this. The chain combines TRBV4-1 with TRBJ2-1, with D unclear. The germline V gene encodes CDR1 MGHRA and CDR2 YSYEKL. The CDR3 loop spans 14 amino acids. Here the CDR3 DNA reads TGTGCCAGCAGCCCCGAAAAGAAAGAGGATGAGCAGTTCTTC. Translating gives CASSPEKKEDEQFF.

The gene calls are TRBV28 and TRBJ1-2, with no clear D. The V gene's germline CDR1 is MDHEN and CDR2 SYDVKM. V was shortened by 3 bases and J by 8 bases, with 7 bases between the two germline ends. The CDR3 consists of 11 residues. CDR3 sequence: CASSFDGGYTF. The DNA for the CDR3 is TGTGCCAGCAGTTTCGACGGGGGCTACACCTTC.

This clonotype has just a few counts. This chain connects TRBV29-1 to TRBJ1-2, with D possibly being TRBD1 (5 bases). This CDR3 comprises 11 residues. Germline V gene data show CDR1 as SQVTM and CDR2 as ANQGSEA. CDR3 sequence: CSATWGYGYTF. CDR3 sequence (DNA): TGCAGTGCAACTTGGGGGTATGGCTACACCTTC.

The rearrangement uses TRBV7-8 and TRBJ2-1; D is possibly TRBD1 (5 bases). With 5 bases removed from V and 4 bases from J, the gap between germline ends came to 9 bases. This CDR3 is 13 amino acids long. Germline CDR1 SGHVS, CDR2 FQNEAQ. The CDR3 region has the DNA TGTGCCAGCAGCACGACAGTATACAATGAGCAGTTCTTC. This gives the protein CASSTTVYNEQFF.

This clonotype occurred many times. The rearrangement joins TRBV28 to TRBJ1-5; D call uncertain. Deletions cut 10 bases from V and 0 bases from J, with 16 bases between. CDR3 length: 15 amino acids. Looked up from germline, CDR1 is MDHEN and CDR2 is SYDVKM. In nucleotides, the CDR3 is TGTGCCACCCTGCCTGGGGAATATAGCAATCAGCCCCAGCATTTT. Translated, it gives CATLPGEYSNQPQHF.

This clonotype was recorded a few times. This sequence joins TRBV4-1 and TRBJ2-7; a possible D gene is TRBD2 (5 bases). V shed 0 bases and J shed 3 bases, with 15 bases lying between them. In germline, CDR1 is MGHRA, CDR2 YSYEKL. This CDR3 region has 16 residues. The CDR3 reads CASSQEVLDLYYEQYF. The CDR3 region has the DNA TGCGCCAGCAGCCAAGAGGTGCTGGACTTATACTACGAGCAGTACTTC.

This clonotype was observed at least ten times. This chain joins TRBV12-3 or TRBV12-4 and TRBJ1-3, with D maybe TRBD1 (6 bases). The CDR3 loop spans 14 amino acids. Trimming pared 6 bases from V and 3 bases from J, leaving 12 bases between. The CDR3, as DNA: TGTGCCAGCAGCCAGGGCAGGGGTGGAAACACCATATATTTT. It is translated as CASSQGRGGNTIYF.

The sample holds a few counts of this clonotype. The CDR3 DNA is TGTGCCAGCAGCTCCCGAGACAGAGGGGAGCTGTTTTTT. Its translation: CASSSRDRGELFF. V usage is TRBV11-2 and J usage is TRBJ2-2; weak D call: TRBD1 (5 bases). CDR1 and CDR2 from the germline V gene are SGHAT and FQNNGV. V gave up 4 bases and J gave up 8 bases, with 11 bases separating them. The CDR3 runs 13 residues.

The rearrangement links TRBV7-6 to TRBJ2-7; TRBD2 matches at 9 bases. The germline V gene encodes CDR1 SGHVS and CDR2 FNYEAQ. V lost 5 bases and J lost 3; bases outside the gene matches: 8. The CDR3 is made up of 15 amino acids. The CDR3 spells CASSPGGGGDYEQYF. In DNA form, the CDR3 reads TGTGCCAGCAGCCCAGGCGGCGGGGGGGACTACGAGCAGTACTTC.

This clonotype occurred a few times. The chain has TRBV11-2 and TRBJ2-1; 10 bases match TRBD2. The CDR3 runs to 16 residues. Trimming removed 5 bases from V and 13 bases from J; junction bases left unmatched: 17. Per the germline V gene, CDR1 is SGHAT and CDR2 is FQNNGV. The CDR3 reads CASSPRTSGGPELQFF. CDR3 DNA: TGTGCCAGCAGCCCGCGGACTAGCGGCGGGCCGGAACTACAGTTCTTC.

CDR3 protein: CASSFLGLGEATDTQYF. The DNA of the CDR3 is TGTGCCAGCAGCTTCTTAGGCCTCGGGGAGGCCACAGATACGCAGTATTTT. The rearrangement links TRBV5-4 to TRBJ2-3; a weak D match, TRBD2 (6 bases). Trimming removed 2 bases from V and 2 bases from J, with 18 bases in between. This CDR3 region has 17 residues. Germline values: CDR1 SGHNT, CDR2 YYREEE (reference sequence).

The gene calls are TRBV7-2 and TRBJ2-2; D gene unclear. Germline V gives CDR1 SGHTA, CDR2 FQGNSA. Trimming shortened V by 1 base and J by 2 bases, and 11 bases separated the two germline ends. This CDR3 contains 16 residues. The CDR3 coding sequence is TGTGCCAGCAGCTTAGTCGTTGGATCCAACACCGGGGAGCTGTTTTTT. Translating gives CASSLVVGSNTGELFF. The variable domain in full, with the rest retrieved from reference TRBV7-2 and TRBJ2-2, is GAGVSQSPSNKVTEKGKDVELRCDPISGHTALYWYRQSLGQGLEFLIYFQGNSAPDKSGLPSDRFSAERTGGSVSTLTIQRTQQEDSAVYLCASSLVVGSNTGELFFGEGSRLTVL.

This clonotype occurred a few times. The rearrangement uses TRBV7-9 and TRBJ1-1; D is uncertain. The V and J ends lost 2 bases and 4 bases respectively, with 20 bases between them. In germline, CDR1 is SEHNR, CDR2 FQNEAQ (reference sequence). The CDR3 is 17 amino acids. The chain's CDR3 is CASSLPLDGLPSTEAFF. The CDR3, as DNA: TGTGCCAGCAGCTTACCCCTGGACGGCCTCCCCAGCACTGAAGCTTTCTTT.

This clonotype was observed a few times. The chain links TRBV24-1 to TRBJ2-3, with TRBD1 identical over 8 bases. J lost 5 bases, V lost 5 bases, and 8 bases had no gene match. Germline V CDR1 and CDR2: KGHDR, SFDVKD. This CDR3 comprises 15 residues. The CDR3, as DNA: TGTGCCACCAGTGCCGCCAACAGGGGGAAAGATACGCAGTATTTT. Protein sequence: CATSAANRGKDTQYF.

The J gene is TRBJ2-7, the V gene TRBV12-3 or TRBV12-4, with D perhaps matching TRBD1 (6 bases). The CDR3 totals 14 residues. The germline V and J ends were trimmed by 2 bases and 5 bases, with 13 bases remaining between them. CDR3 in DNA: TGTGCCAGCAGTTTACTACAGGGCGGCCACGAGCAGTACTTC. This encodes CASSLLQGGHEQYF.

This sequence joins TRBV19 and TRBJ1-1; no clear D. The ends were cut back, 0 bases at V and 8 bases at J, with 16 bases in the middle. The CDR3 covers 15 residues. CDR1 LNHDA and CDR2 SQIVND come from the germline V gene (reference sequence). CDR3 in amino acids: CASSIDRGRFKEAFF. The CDR3 nucleotides are TGTGCCAGTAGTATAGATCGAGGGCGGTTTAAAGAAGCTTTCTTT.

This clonotype was observed once. The V and J genes are TRBV19 and TRBJ2-2; no firm D call. Deletions cut 7 bases from V and 10 bases from J, with 13 bases between. The CDR3 has 12 amino acids. The germline gives CDR1 LNHDA, CDR2 SQIVND (reference sequence). The CDR3 sequence is CASIGLLQELFF. CDR3 bases: TGTGCCAGTATAGGGTTGTTGCAGGAGCTGTTTTTT.

This chain links TRBV6-8 with TRBJ2-7; 8 nucleotides align to TRBD1. Germline V gene data show CDR1 as MNHGY and CDR2 as SAAAGT. This CDR3 contains 13 residues. V lost 5 bases to trimming and J lost 2 bases; unmatched junction nucleotides: 2. The CDR3 region has the DNA TGTGCCAGCAGTGTGGGACAGGCCTACGAGCAGTACTTC. Residues: CASSVGQAYEQYF.

This chain connects TRBV7-2 to TRBJ2-7; D unresolved. This CDR3 region has 14 residues. The ends were cut back, 2 bases at V and 7 bases at J, with 15 bases in the middle. CDR1 and CDR2 from the germline V gene are SGHTA and FQGNSA. CDR3 bases: TGTGCCAGCAGCTTACGGCTATGGGATTCAGAGCAGTACTTC. It encodes CASSLRLWDSEQYF.

This clonotype came up a few times. The chain carries TRBV19 and TRBJ2-2, with D unresolved. This CDR3 is built from 11 residues. Trimming pared 8 bases from V and 5 bases from J, leaving 6 bases between. Per germline, CDR1 LNHDA and CDR2 SQIVND (reference sequence). The CDR3 region has the DNA TGTGCCAGTGGGTGGACCGGGGAGCTGTTTTTT. It is translated as CASGWTGELFF.

This chain uses TRBV27 with TRBJ2-2; TRBD1 matches at 9 bases. Trimming removed 3 bases from V and 7 bases from J; junction bases left unmatched: 6. The CDR3 is 15 amino acids. Per the germline V gene, CDR1 is MNHEY and CDR2 is SMNVEV (reference sequence). CDR3 coding DNA: TGTGCCAGCAGTTTGAGCACAGGGGGCCTCGGGGAGCTGTTTTTT. Translation: CASSLSTGGLGELFF.

This clonotype was detected only a few times. The J gene is TRBJ2-7, the V gene TRBV7-8; D remains ambiguous. The length of the CDR3 is 14 residues. Germline CDR1 reads SGHVS; CDR2 reads FQNEAQ. Trimming pared 2 bases from V and 2 bases from J, leaving 10 bases between. The DNA of the CDR3 is TGTGCCAGCAGCTTAAATCCTGGTCCCTACGAGCAGTACTTC. Translating it yields CASSLNPGPYEQYF.

Note on this clonotype: A much more abundant neighbour one base away suggests this may be a read error. The chain is built from TRBV7-8 and TRBJ1-1; 9 nucleotides line up with TRBD1. V lost 1 base and J lost 3; bases outside the gene matches: 6. In germline, CDR1 is SGHVS, CDR2 FQNEAQ. The CDR3 is made up of 16 amino acids. CDR3 loop: CASSLVEDRGDTEAFF. DNA for the CDR3: TGTGCCAGCAGCTTAGTTGAGGACAGGGGTGACACTGAAGCTTTCTTT.